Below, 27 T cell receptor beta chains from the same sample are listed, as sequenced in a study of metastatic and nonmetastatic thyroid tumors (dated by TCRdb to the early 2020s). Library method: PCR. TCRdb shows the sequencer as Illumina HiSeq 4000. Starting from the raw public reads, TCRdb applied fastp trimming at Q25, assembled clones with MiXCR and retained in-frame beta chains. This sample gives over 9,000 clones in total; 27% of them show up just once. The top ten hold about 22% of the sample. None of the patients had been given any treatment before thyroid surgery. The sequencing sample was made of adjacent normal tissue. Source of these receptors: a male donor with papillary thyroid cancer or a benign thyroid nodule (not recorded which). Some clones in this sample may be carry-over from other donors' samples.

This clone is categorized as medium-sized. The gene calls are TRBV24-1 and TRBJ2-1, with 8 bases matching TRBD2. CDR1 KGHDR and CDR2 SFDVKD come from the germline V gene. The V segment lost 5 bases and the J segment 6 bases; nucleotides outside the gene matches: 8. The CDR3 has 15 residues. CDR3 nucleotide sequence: TGTGCCACCAGTGGACTTACGGGAGGGTCCAATGAGCAGTTCTTC. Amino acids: CATSGLTGGSNEQFF.

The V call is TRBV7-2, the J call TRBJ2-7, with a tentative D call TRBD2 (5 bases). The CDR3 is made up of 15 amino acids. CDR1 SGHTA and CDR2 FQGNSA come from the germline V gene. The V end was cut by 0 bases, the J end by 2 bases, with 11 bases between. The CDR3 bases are TGTGCCAGCAGCTTAGCGGGGAGCGAACCCTACGAGCAGTACTTC. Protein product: CASSLAGSEPYEQYF.

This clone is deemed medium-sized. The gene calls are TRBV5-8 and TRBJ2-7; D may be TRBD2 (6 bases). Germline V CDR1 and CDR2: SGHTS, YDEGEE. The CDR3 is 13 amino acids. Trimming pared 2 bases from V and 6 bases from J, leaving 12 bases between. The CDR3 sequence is CASSFLLGGEQYF. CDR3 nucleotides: TGTGCCAGCAGCTTCTTATTGGGGGGCGAGCAGTACTTC.

The CDR3 DNA sequence: TGTGCCAGCAGCTTAGGGATGGGCCTTGGACAGGGAATAGATGGCTACACCTTC. It codes for CASSLGMGLGQGIDGYTF. The rearrangement joins TRBV11-2 to TRBJ1-2; 8 bases are a match to TRBD1. J gave up 6 bases and V 1 base, and 16 bases lay outside the gene matches. CDR1 SGHAT and CDR2 FQNNGV come from the germline V gene. The CDR3 spans 18 residues.

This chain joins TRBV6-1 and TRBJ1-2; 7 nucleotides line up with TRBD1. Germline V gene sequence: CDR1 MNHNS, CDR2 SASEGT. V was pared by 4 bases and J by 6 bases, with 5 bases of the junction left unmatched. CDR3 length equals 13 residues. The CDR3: CASSGDSWNGYTF. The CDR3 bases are TGTGCCAGCAGTGGGGACAGTTGGAATGGCTACACCTTC.

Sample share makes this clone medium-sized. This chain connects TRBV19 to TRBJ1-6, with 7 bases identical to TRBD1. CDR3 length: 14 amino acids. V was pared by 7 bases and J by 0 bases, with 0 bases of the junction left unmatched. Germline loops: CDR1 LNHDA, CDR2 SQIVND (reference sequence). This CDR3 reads CASTGGSYNSPLHF. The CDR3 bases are TGTGCCAGTACAGGGGGCTCCTATAATTCACCCCTCCACTTT. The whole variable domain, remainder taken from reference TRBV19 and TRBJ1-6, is DGGITQSPKYLFRKEGQNVTLSCEQNLNHDAMYWYRQDPGQGLRLIYYSQIVNDFQKGDIAEGYSVSREKKESFPLTVTSAQKNPTAFYLCASTGGSYNSPLHFGNGTRLTVT.

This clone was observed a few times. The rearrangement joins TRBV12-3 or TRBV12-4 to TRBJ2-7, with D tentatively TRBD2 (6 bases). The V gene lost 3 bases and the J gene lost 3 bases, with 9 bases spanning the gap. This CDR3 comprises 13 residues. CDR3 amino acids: CASSFGEDYEQYF. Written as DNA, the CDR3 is TGTGCCAGCAGTTTCGGGGAGGACTACGAGCAGTACTTC.

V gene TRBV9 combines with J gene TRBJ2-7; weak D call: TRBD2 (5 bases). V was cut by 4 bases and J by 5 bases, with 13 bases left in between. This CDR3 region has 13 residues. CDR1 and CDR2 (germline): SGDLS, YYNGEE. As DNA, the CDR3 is TGTGCCAGCAGCTCCTCACCCGGGAACGAGCAGTACTTC. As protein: CASSSSPGNEQYF.

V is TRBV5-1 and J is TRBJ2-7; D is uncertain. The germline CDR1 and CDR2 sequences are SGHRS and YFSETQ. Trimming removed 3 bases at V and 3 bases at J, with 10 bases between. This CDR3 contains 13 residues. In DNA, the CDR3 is TGCGCCAGCAGCTACGGCCCTATCTACGAGCAGTACTTC. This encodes CASSYGPIYEQYF.

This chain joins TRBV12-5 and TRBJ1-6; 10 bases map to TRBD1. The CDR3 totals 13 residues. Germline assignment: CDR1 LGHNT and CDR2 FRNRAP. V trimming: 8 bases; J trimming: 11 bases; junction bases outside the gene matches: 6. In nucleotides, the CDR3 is TGTGCTAGTAGACAGGGGGCCAACCCACCCCTCCACTTT. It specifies CASRQGANPPLHF.

The CDR3, as DNA: TGCAGTGCTAGAGGAGGAGGAAGCTACCAGCATTTT. Residues: CSARGGGSYQHF. The genes are TRBV20-1 and TRBJ1-5; no clear D gene. V lost 1 base, J lost 12 bases, and 13 bases lay in between. This CDR3 region has 12 residues. The germline V gene encodes CDR1 DFQATT and CDR2 SNEGSKA (reference sequence).

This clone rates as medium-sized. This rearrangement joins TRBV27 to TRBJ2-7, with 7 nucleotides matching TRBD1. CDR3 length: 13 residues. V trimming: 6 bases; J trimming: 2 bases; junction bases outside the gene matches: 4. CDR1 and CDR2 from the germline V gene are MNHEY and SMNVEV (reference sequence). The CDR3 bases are TGTGCCAGCAGCGGGACAGAGCCCTACGAGCAGTACTTC. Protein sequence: CASSGTEPYEQYF.

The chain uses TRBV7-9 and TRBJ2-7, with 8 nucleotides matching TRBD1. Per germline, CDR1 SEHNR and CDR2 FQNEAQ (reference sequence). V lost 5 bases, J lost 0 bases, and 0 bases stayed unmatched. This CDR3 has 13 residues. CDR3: CASSGQGSYEQYF. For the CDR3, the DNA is TGTGCCAGCAGCGGACAGGGCTCCTACGAGCAGTACTTC.

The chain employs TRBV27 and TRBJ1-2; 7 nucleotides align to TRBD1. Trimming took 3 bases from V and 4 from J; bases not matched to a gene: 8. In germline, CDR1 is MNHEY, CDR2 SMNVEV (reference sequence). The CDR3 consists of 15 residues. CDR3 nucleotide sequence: TGTGCCAGCAGTTTTACCCCGACAGGGAGCTATGGCTACACCTTC. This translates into CASSFTPTGSYGYTF.

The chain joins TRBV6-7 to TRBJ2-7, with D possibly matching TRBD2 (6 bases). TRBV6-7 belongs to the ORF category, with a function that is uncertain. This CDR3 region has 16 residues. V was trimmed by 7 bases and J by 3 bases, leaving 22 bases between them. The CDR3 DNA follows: TGTGCCAGCACCGGACGGTGGAGGGACGGTCACTACGAGCAGTACTTC. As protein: CASTGRWRDGHYEQYF.

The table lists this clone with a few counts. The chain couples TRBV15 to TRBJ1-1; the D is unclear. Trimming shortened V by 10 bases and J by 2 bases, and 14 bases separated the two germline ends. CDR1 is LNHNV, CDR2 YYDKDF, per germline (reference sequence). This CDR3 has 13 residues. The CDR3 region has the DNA TGTGCCATCCGGCGGGCGGATAACACTGAAGCTTTCTTT. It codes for CAIRRADNTEAFF.

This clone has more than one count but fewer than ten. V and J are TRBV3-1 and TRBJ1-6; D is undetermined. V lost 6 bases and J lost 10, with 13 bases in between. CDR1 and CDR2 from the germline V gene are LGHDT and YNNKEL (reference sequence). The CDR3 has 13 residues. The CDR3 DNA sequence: TGTGCCAGCAGTCCCGGGGTAGAATCACCCCTCCACTTT. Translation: CASSPGVESPLHF. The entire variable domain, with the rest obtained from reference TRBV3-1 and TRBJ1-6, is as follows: DTAVSQTPKYLVTQMGNDKSIKCEQNLGHDTMYWYKQDSKKFLKIMFSYNNKELIINETVPNRFSPKSPDKAHLNLHINSLELGDSAVYFCASSPGVESPLHFGNGTRLTVT.

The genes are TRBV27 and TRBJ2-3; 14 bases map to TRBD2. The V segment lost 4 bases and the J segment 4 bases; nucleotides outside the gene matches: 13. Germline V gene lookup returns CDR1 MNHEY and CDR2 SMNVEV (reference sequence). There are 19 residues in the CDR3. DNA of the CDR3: TGTGCCAGCAGTTCTATTGGGACTAGCGGGAGTGGTGGGGCAGATACGCAGTATTTT. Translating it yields CASSSIGTSGSGGADTQYF.

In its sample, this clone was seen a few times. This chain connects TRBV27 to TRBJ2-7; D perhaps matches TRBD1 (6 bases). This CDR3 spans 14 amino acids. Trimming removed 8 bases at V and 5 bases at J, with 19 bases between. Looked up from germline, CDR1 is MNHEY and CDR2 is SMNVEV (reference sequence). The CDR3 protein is CASQISDRLHEQYF. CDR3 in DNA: TGTGCCAGCCAAATCAGCGACAGGCTCCACGAGCAGTACTTC.

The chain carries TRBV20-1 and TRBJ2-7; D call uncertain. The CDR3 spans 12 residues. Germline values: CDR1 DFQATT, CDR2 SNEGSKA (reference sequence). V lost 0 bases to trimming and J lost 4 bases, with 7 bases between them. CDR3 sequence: CSARDAVYEQYF. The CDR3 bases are TGCAGTGCTAGAGATGCAGTTTACGAGCAGTACTTC.

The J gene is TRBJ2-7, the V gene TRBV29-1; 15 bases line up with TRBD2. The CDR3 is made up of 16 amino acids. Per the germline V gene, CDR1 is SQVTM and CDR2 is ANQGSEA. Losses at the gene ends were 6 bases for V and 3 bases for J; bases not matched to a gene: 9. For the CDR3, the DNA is TGCAGCGTGGGGGGACTAGCGGGAGGTTACAGCTACGAGCAGTACTTC. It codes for CSVGGLAGGYSYEQYF.

CDR3 in DNA: TGTGCCAGCAGTTACTCCGCTGGGGAGCAGTACTTC. Residues: CASSYSAGEQYF. The chain uses TRBV6-2 or TRBV6-3 and TRBJ2-7; D not certain. The CDR3 runs to 12 residues. V was pared by 0 bases and J by 7 bases, with 7 bases between. The germline V gene encodes CDR1 MNHEY and CDR2 SVGEGT.

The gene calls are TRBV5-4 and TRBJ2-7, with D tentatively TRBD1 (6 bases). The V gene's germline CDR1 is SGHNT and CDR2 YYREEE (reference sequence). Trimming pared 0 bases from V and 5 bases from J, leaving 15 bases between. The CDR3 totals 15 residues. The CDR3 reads CASSLAGTRDDEQYF. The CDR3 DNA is TGTGCCAGCAGCTTGGCCGGGACACGGGACGACGAGCAGTACTTC.

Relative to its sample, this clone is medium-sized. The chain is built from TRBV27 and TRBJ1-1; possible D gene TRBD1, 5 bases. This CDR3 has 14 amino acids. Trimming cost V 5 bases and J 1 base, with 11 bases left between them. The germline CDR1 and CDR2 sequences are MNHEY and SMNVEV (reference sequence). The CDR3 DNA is TGTGCCAGCAGTAAGGGACTTCAGAACACTGAAGCTTTCTTT. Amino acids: CASSKGLQNTEAFF.

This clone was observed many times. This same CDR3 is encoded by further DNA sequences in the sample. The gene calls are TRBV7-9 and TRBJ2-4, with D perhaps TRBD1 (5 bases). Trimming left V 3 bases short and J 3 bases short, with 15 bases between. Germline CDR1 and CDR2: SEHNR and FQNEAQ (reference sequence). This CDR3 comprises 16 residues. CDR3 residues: CASSFFDSSVKNIQYF. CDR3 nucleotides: TGTGCCAGCAGCTTCTTTGACAGTTCGGTCAAAAACATTCAGTACTTC.

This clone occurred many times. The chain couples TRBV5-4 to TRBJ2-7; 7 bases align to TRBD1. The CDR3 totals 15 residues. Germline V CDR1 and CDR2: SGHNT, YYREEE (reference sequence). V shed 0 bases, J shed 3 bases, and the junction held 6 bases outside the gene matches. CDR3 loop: CASSLGRQGYYEQYF. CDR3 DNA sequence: TGTGCCAGCAGCTTGGGTCGACAGGGCTACTACGAGCAGTACTTC.

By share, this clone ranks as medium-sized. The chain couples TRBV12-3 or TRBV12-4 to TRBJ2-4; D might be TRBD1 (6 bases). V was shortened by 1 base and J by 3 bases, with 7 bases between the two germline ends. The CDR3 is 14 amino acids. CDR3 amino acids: CASSLGTDKNIQYF. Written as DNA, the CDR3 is TGTGCCAGCAGTTTAGGGACAGACAAAAACATTCAGTACTTC.